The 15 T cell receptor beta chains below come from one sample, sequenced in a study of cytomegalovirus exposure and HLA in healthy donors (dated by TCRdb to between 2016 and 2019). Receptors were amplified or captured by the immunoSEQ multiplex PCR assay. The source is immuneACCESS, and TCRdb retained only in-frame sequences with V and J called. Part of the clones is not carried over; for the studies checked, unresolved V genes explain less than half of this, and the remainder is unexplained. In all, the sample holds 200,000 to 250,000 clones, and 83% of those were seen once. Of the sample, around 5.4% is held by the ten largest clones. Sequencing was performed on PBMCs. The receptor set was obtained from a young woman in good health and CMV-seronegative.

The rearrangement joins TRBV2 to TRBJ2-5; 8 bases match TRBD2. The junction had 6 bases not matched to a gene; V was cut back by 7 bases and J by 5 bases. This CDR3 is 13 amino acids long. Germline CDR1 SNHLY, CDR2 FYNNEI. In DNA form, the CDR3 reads TGTGCCAGCAACCAGCGGGAGAGGGAGACCCAGTACTTC. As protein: CASNQRERETQYF.

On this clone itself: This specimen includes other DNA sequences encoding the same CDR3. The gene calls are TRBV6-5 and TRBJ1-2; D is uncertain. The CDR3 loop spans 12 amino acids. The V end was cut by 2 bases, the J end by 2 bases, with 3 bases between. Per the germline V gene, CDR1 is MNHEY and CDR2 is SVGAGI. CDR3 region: CASSYGNYGYTF. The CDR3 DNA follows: TGTGCCAGCAGTTACGGAAACTATGGCTACACCTTC.

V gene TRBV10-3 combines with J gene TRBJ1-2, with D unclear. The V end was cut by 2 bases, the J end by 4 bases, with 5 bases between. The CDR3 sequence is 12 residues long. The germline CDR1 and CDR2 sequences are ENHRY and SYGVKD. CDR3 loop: CAISEEIYGYTF. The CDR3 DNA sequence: TGTGCCATCAGTGAGGAGATCTATGGCTACACCTTC.

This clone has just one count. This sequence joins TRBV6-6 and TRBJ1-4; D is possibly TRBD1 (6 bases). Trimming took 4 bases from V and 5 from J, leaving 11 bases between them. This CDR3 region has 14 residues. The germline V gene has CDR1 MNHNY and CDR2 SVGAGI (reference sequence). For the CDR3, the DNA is TGTGCCAGCAGTTTTACAGGGTTCAATGAAAAACTGTTTTTT. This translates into CASSFTGFNEKLFF.

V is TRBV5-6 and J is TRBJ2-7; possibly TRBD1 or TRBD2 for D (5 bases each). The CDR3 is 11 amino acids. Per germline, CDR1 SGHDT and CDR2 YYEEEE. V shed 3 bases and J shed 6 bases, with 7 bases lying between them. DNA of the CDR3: TGTGCCAGCAGCTATGGGGGCGAGCAGTACTTC. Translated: CASSYGGEQYF.

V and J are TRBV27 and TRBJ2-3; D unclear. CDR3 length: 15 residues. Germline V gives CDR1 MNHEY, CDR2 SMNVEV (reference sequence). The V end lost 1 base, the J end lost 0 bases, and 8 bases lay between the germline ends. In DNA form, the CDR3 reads TGTGCCAGCAGTTTATGGTGGCAGAGCACAGATACGCAGTATTTT. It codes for CASSLWWQSTDTQYF.

The CDR3 coding sequence is TGTGCCTGGAGTAGGGGGGCTGGTGCAACTGAAGCTTTCTTT. This encodes CAWSRGAGATEAFF. The chain couples TRBV30 to TRBJ1-1, with a possible D match to TRBD1 (6 bases). The ends were cut back, 2 bases at V and 5 bases at J, with 15 bases in the middle. From germline, CDR1 is GTSNPN and CDR2 SVGIG (reference sequence). CDR3 length: 14 amino acids. Combining the CDR3 with reference TRBV30 and TRBJ1-1 gives the whole variable domain SQTIHQWPATLVQPVGSPLSLECTVEGTSNPNLYWYRQAAGRGLQLLFYSVGIGQISSEVPQNLSASRPQDRQFILSSKKLLLSDSGFYLCAWSRGAGATEAFFGQGTRLTVV.

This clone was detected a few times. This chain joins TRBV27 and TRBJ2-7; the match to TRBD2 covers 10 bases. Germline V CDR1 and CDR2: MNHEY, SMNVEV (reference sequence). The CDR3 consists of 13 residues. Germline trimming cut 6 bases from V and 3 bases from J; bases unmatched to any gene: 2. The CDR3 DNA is TGTGCCAGCAGACGGACTAGCGGCTACGAGCAGTACTTC. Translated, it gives CASRRTSGYEQYF.

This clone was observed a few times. The CDR3 DNA sequence: TGTGCCAGCAGCTTCTCAGGGGCGCCCTTCTATGGCTACACCTTC. Its translation: CASSFSGAPFYGYTF. The chain employs TRBV5-6 and TRBJ1-2; perhaps TRBD1 as D (6 bases). Trimming took off 2 bases at V and 4 bases at J, with 15 bases between the two ends. This CDR3 region has 15 residues. Germline V gene lookup returns CDR1 SGHDT and CDR2 YYEEEE.

Written as DNA, the CDR3 is TGCGCCAGCAAAAAAGGAGGGGATAACGAAAAACTGTTTTTT. Translation gives CASKKGGDNEKLFF. This chain joins TRBV5-1 and TRBJ1-4; weak D call: TRBD1 (5 bases). This CDR3 comprises 14 residues. Germline CDR1 and CDR2: SGHRS and YFSETQ. V gave up 6 bases and J gave up 8 bases, with 17 bases separating them.

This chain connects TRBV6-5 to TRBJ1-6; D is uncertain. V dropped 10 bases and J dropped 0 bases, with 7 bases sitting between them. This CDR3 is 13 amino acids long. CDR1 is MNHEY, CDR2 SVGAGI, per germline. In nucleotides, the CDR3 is TGTGCCACACGGGGCTCCTATAATTCACCCCTCCACTTT. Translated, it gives CATRGSYNSPLHF.

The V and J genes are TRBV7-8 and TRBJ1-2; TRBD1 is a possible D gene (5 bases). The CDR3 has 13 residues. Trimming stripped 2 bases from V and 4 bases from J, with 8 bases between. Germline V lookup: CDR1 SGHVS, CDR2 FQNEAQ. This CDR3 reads CASSLQGIYGYTF. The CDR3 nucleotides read TGTGCCAGCAGCTTACAGGGAATCTATGGCTACACCTTC.

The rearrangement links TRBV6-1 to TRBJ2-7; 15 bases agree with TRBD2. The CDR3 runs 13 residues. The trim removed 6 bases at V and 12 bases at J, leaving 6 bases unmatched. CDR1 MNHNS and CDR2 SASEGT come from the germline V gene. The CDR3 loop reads CASRGTSGGNPYF. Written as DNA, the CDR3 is TGTGCCAGCAGGGGGACTAGCGGGGGGAATCCGTACTTC.

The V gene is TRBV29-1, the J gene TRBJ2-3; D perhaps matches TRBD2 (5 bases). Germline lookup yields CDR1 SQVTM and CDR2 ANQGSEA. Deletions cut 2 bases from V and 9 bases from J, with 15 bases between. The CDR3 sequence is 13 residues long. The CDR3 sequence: CSVESGAAETQYF. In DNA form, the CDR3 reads TGCAGCGTTGAAAGCGGAGCGGCGGAAACGCAGTATTTT.

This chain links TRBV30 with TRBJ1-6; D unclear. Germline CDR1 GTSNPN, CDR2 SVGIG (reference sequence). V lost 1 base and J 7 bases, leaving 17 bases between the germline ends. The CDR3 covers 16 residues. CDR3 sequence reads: CAWSALRASVNSPLHF. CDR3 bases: TGTGCCTGGAGTGCCCTAAGGGCCTCTGTGAATTCACCCCTCCACTTT.